The 18 T cell receptor beta chains listed next were all sequenced from one sample in a study of T cells in Graves' hyperthyroidism and ophthalmopathy. Amplified TCR beta CDR3 regions came from RNA transcripts. HTBI primers were used for first-round RT-PCR of the TCR CDR3. One entry per CDR3 protein results from TCRdb running MiXCR on the multiplex PCR reads. The repertoire has about 250,000 distinct CDR3 sequences, 24% of them found once; the top ten carry about 40%. The sample consisted of blood. Every receptor here comes from a woman aged 40 to 50 with Graves' ophthalmopathy.

This clonotype was observed many times. The CDR3 spells CASSSLQETQYF. In nucleotides, the CDR3 is TGTGCCAGCAGCTCCCTACAAGAGACCCAGTACTTC. The chain employs TRBV7-9 and TRBJ2-5; D not resolved. CDR3 length equals 12 residues. Trimming removed 4 bases from V and 2 bases from J, with 5 bases in between. CDR1 is SEHNR, CDR2 FQNEAQ, per germline (reference sequence).

This clonotype was detected ten times or more. This sequence joins TRBV11-2 and TRBJ2-7; weak D call: TRBD1 (5 bases). Germline V gene data show CDR1 as SGHAT and CDR2 as FQNNGV. The CDR3 is 15 amino acids. V dropped 5 bases and J dropped 7 bases, with 21 bases sitting between them. The DNA for the CDR3 is TGTGCCAGCAGCGACAGTCCGACAAGGTCTTGGGAGCAGTACTTC. Amino acid sequence: CASSDSPTRSWEQYF.

This clonotype was seen at least ten times. The CDR3 DNA follows: TGTGCCAGCAGCCTGGACAGGGGGAACACTGAAGCTTTCTTT. Protein sequence: CASSLDRGNTEAFF. The J gene is TRBJ1-1, the V gene TRBV5-6, with 9 bases fitting TRBD1. The CDR3 contains 14 residues. V was clipped by 4 bases and J by 1 base; unmatched bases: 2. The germline CDR1 and CDR2 sequences are SGHDT and YYEEEE.

This clonotype was detected ten times or more. The rearrangement links TRBV7-2 to TRBJ2-7; 12 bases are shared with TRBD2. CDR3 size: 18 residues. The germline V gene has CDR1 SGHTA and CDR2 FQGNSA. Trimming cost V 5 bases and J 5 bases; bases outside gene matches: 16. CDR3 bases: TGTGCCAGCAGCCGCGCCGGGGGGCTAGCGGGAGGGGGAAACGAGCAGTACTTC. The encoded protein is CASSRAGGLAGGGNEQYF. The whole variable domain, filled in from reference TRBV7-2 and TRBJ2-7, reads GAGVSQSPSNKVTEKGKDVELRCDPISGHTALYWYRQSLGQGLEFLIYFQGNSAPDKSGLPSDRFSAERTGGSVSTLTIQRTQQEDSAVYLCASSRAGGLAGGGNEQYFGPGTRLTVT.

The V call is TRBV15, the J call TRBJ2-7; 9 bases fit TRBD1. The V and J ends lost 9 bases and 1 base, in that order; junction bases with no gene match: 1. This CDR3 comprises 12 residues. Germline CDR1 is LNHNV and CDR2 is YYDKDF (reference sequence). CDR3 protein: CATGQGSYEQYF. The CDR3, as DNA: TGTGCCACGGGACAGGGTTCCTACGAGCAGTACTTC. The full variable domain, in which reference TRBV15 and TRBJ2-7 provide the parts outside the CDR3, is DAMVIQNPRYQVTQFGKPVTLSCSQTLNHNVMYWYQQKSSQAPKLLFHYYDKDFNNEADTPDNFQSRRPNTSFCFLDIRSPGLGDTAMYLCATGQGSYEQYFGPGTRLTVT.

The chain links TRBV19 to TRBJ1-1; D gene ambiguous. Trimming pared 7 bases from V and 5 bases from J, leaving 14 bases between. Germline CDR1 and CDR2: LNHDA and SQIVND (reference sequence). The CDR3 sequence is 13 residues long. This CDR3 reads CASTLGWETEAFF. The CDR3 DNA reads as TGTGCCAGTACCCTAGGGTGGGAAACTGAAGCTTTCTTT.

Ten or more counts support this clonotype. V gene TRBV5-1 combines with J gene TRBJ1-1, with D tentatively TRBD1 (5 bases). The CDR3 consists of 14 residues. V was clipped by 2 bases and J by 0 bases, with 8 bases between them. CDR1 is SGHRS and CDR2 is YFSETQ in the germline V gene. The CDR3 bases are TGCGCCAGCAGCTTCGGACAAATGAACACTGAAGCTTTCTTT. Protein product: CASSFGQMNTEAFF.

This clonotype was observed many times. The V gene is TRBV4-1, the J gene TRBJ2-7; D unclear. In germline, CDR1 is MGHRA, CDR2 YSYEKL. With 1 base removed from V and 6 bases from J, the gap between germline ends came to 10 bases. The CDR3 consists of 13 residues. As DNA, the CDR3 is TGCGCCAGCAGCCAAGGGCTAGGTTTCGAGCAGTACTTC. Translating it yields CASSQGLGFEQYF.

The rearrangement links TRBV6-2 or TRBV6-3 to TRBJ1-1; the D is unclear. The CDR3 has 12 amino acids. Trimming cost V 1 base and J 6 bases, with 6 bases left between them. The germline V gene encodes CDR1 MNHEY and CDR2 SVGEGT. CDR3 protein: CASSYFRSEAFF. CDR3 bases: TGTGCCAGCAGTTACTTTAGGTCTGAAGCTTTCTTT.

V usage is TRBV6-1 and J usage is TRBJ1-1; D remains ambiguous. The CDR3 is made up of 14 amino acids. Germline CDR1 MNHNS, CDR2 SASEGT. With 6 bases removed from V and 5 bases from J, the gap between germline ends came to 16 bases. CDR3 sequence reads: CASSITGMWTEAFF. The CDR3, as DNA: TGTGCCAGCAGCATAACTGGGATGTGGACTGAAGCTTTCTTT.

This clonotype was observed at least ten times. The V and J genes are TRBV12-3 or TRBV12-4 and TRBJ2-2; possible D gene TRBD2, 6 bases. V lost 6 bases, J lost 6 bases, and 20 bases lay in between. This CDR3 comprises 16 residues. The CDR3 is CASRFRVGTGPGELFF. DNA of the CDR3: TGTGCCAGCAGGTTTAGGGTAGGGACTGGACCCGGGGAGCTGTTTTTT.

Worth noting for this clonotype: A much bigger clone sits one base away, suggesting this may be a read error. The CDR3 loop reads CASSLAVSSGTRELFF. CDR3 nucleotide sequence: TGTGCCAGCAGCTTAGCGGTGTCTAGCGGCACCAGGGAGCTGTTTTTT. The genes are TRBV7-8 and TRBJ2-2; the match to TRBD2 covers 7 bases. CDR3 size: 16 residues. Germline CDR1 and CDR2: SGHVS and FQNEAQ.

The V gene is TRBV6-1, the J gene TRBJ2-7; a possible D gene is TRBD1 (6 bases). CDR3 length: 14 residues. CDR1 and CDR2 (germline): MNHNS, SASEGT. V lost 6 bases and J lost 3, with 15 bases in between. The CDR3 sequence: CASSATGSSYEQYF. CDR3 nucleotides: TGTGCCAGCAGCGCCACAGGGAGTAGCTACGAGCAGTACTTC.

V is TRBV6-5 and J is TRBJ2-2; D unclear. Germline V gene lookup returns CDR1 MNHEY and CDR2 SVGAGI. The CDR3 sequence is 16 residues long. Trimming took off 0 bases at V and 3 bases at J, with 11 bases between the two ends. Here the CDR3 reads CASSYSSSWDTGELFF. The CDR3, as DNA: TGTGCCAGCAGTTACTCTTCGAGTTGGGACACCGGGGAGCTGTTTTTT.

In its sample, this clonotype was seen a few times. The chain couples TRBV6-1 to TRBJ2-7, with 7 bases lining up with TRBD1. The CDR3 consists of 12 residues. J gave up 2 bases and V 10 bases, and 5 bases lay outside the gene matches. Germline V lookup: CDR1 MNHNS, CDR2 SASEGT. For the CDR3, the DNA is TGTGCCATCCGGACAGGACCCTACGAGCAGTACTTC. It yields the protein CAIRTGPYEQYF.

This clonotype was counted at least ten times. The chain combines TRBV6-5 with TRBJ1-2; maybe TRBD1 (6 bases). The CDR3 length is 14 residues. The ends were cut back, 6 bases at V and 2 bases at J, with 13 bases in the middle. Germline values: CDR1 MNHEY, CDR2 SVGAGI. The CDR3 DNA sequence: TGTGCCAGCAGACCTCGGGGGCGGAACTATGGCTACACCTTC. Protein product: CASRPRGRNYGYTF.

This clonotype was picked up many times. The chain has TRBV6-5 and TRBJ1-1, with D unclear. The germline V gene has CDR1 MNHEY and CDR2 SVGAGI. This CDR3 is built from 14 residues. The V end was cut by 2 bases, the J end by 1 base, with 8 bases between. This chain's CDR3 is CASSYEGRNTEAFF. The DNA of the CDR3 is TGTGCCAGCAGTTACGAGGGTAGGAACACTGAAGCTTTCTTT.

This clonotype has at least ten counts. V gene TRBV28 combines with J gene TRBJ2-7; TRBD2 matches at 7 bases. The germline gives CDR1 MDHEN, CDR2 SYDVKM. This CDR3 comprises 15 residues. V dropped 3 bases and J dropped 2; count of bases not matched to a gene: 7. In nucleotides, the CDR3 is TGTGCCAGCAGTTTGGTAGCGGGCATTGCCTACGAGCAGTACTTC. Protein product: CASSLVAGIAYEQYF.